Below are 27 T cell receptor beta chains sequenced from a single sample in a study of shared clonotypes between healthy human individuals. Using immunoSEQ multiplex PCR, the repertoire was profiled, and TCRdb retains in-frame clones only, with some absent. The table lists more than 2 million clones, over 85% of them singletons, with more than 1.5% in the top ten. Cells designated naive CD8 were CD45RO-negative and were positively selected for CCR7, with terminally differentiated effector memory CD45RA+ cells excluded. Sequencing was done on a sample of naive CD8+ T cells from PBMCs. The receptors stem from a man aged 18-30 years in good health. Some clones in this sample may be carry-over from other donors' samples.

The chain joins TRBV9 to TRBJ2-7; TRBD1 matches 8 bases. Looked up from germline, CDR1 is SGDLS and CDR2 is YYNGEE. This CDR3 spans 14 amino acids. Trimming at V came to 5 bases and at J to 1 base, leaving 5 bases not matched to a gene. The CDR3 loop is CASSRTGLSYEQYF. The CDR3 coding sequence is TGTGCCAGCAGTCGGACAGGGCTATCCTACGAGCAGTACTTC.

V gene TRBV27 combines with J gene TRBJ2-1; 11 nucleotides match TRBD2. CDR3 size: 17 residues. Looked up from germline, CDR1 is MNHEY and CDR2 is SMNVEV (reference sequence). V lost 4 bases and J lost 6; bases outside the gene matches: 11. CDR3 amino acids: CASSSRGLLAGGNEQFF. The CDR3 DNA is TGTGCCAGCAGTTCCCGGGGGTTGCTAGCGGGAGGCAATGAGCAGTTCTTC.

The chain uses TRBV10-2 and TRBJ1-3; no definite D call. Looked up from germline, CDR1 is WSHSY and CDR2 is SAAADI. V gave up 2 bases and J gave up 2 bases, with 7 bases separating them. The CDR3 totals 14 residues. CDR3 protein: CASSEGGTGNTIYF. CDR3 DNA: TGCGCCAGCAGTGAGGGAGGGACTGGAAACACCATATATTTT.

The CDR3 sequence is CASSPRTGVAYEQYF. The CDR3 DNA follows: TGCGCCAGCAGCCCAAGGACAGGGGTGGCCTACGAGCAGTACTTC. The V gene is TRBV4-3, the J gene TRBJ2-7, with 9 bases identical to TRBD1. The CDR3 covers 15 residues. Per germline, CDR1 LGHNA and CDR2 YSLEER. V lost 4 bases and J lost 2; bases outside the gene matches: 6.

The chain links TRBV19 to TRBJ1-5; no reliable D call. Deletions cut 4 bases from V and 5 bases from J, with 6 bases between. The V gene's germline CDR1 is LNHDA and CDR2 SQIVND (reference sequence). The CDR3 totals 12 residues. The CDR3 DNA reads TGTGCCAGTAGTACTTTTGATCAGCCCCAGCATTTT. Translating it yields CASSTFDQPQHF.

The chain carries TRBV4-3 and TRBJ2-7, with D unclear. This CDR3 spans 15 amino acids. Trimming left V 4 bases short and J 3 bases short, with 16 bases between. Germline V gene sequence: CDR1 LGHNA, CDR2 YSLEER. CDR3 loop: CASSPGRSRGYEQYF. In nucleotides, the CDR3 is TGCGCCAGCAGCCCAGGACGGTCACGAGGCTACGAGCAGTACTTC.

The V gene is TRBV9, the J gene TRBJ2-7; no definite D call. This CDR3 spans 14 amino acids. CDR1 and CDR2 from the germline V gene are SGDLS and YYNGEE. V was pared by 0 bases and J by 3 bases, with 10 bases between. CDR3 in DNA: TGTGCCAGCAGCGTAGGGCAGATGGGCTACGAGCAGTACTTC. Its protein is CASSVGQMGYEQYF.

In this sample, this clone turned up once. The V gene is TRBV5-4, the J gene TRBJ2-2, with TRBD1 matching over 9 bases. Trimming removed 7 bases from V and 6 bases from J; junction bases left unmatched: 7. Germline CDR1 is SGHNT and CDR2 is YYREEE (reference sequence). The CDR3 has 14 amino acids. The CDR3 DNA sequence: TGTGCCAGCGCGACAGGGGGGGAACCCGGGGAGCTGTTTTTT. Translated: CASATGGEPGELFF.

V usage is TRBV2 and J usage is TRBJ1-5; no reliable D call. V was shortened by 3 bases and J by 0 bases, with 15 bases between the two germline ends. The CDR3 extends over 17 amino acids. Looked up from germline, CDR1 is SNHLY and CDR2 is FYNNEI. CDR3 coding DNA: TGTGCCAGCAGTGACTCCACAGAATTCTCTAGCAATCAGCCCCAGCATTTT. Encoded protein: CASSDSTEFSSNQPQHF.

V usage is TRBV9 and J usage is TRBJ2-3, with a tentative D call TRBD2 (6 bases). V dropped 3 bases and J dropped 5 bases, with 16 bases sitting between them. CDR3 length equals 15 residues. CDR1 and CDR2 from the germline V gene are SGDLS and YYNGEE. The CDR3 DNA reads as TGTGCCAGCAGCGGGCGGGACCGGTGGTTAGATACGCAGTATTTT. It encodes CASSGRDRWLDTQYF.

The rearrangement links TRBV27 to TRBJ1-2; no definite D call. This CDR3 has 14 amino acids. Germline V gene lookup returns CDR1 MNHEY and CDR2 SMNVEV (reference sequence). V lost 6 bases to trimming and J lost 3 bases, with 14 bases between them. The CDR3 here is CASRRVGIDYGYTF. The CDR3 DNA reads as TGTGCCAGCAGAAGGGTGGGGATCGACTATGGCTACACCTTC.

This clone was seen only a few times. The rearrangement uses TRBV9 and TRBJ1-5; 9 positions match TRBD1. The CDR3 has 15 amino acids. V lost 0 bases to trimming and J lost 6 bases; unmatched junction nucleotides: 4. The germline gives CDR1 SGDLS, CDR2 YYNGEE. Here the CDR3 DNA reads TGTGCCAGCAGCGTAGGGACAGGGGCAGGTCAGCCCCAGCATTTT. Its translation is CASSVGTGAGQPQHF. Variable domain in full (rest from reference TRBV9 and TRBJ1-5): DSGVTQTPKHLITATGQRVTLRCSPRSGDLSVYWYQQSLDQGLQFLIQYYNGEERAKGNILERFSAQQFPDLHSELNLSSLELGDSALYFCASSVGTGAGQPQHFGDGTRLSIL.

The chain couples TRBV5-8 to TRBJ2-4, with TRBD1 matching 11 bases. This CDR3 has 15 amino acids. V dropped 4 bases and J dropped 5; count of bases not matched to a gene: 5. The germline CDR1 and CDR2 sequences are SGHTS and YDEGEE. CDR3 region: CASSPDRGLENIQYF. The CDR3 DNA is TGTGCCAGCAGCCCGGACAGGGGGCTGGAAAACATTCAGTACTTC.

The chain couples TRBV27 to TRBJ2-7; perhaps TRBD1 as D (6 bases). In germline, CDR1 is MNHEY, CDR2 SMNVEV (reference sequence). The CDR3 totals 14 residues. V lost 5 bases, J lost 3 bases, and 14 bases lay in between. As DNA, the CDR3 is TGTGCCAGCAGTCAAGGCCCCAGGGGCTACGAGCAGTACTTC. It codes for CASSQGPRGYEQYF.

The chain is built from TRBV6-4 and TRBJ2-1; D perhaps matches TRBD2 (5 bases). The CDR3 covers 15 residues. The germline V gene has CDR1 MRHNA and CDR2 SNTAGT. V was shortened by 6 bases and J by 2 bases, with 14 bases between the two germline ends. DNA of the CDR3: TGTGCCAGCAGCGCCGGGAAAGGAACCTACAATGAGCAGTTCTTC. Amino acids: CASSAGKGTYNEQFF.

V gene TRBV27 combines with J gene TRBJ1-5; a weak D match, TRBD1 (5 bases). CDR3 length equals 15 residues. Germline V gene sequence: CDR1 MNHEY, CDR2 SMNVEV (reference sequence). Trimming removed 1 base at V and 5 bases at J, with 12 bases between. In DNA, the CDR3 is TGTGCCAGCAGTTTATATAGGGGAGGAGATCAGCCCCAGCATTTT. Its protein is CASSLYRGGDQPQHF.

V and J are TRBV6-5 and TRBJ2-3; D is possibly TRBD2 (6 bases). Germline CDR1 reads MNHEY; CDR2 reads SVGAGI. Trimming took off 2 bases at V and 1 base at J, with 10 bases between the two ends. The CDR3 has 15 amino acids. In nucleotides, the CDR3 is TGTGCCAGCAGTTACCGGGAGTCGGGCACAGATACGCAGTATTTT. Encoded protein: CASSYRESGTDTQYF.

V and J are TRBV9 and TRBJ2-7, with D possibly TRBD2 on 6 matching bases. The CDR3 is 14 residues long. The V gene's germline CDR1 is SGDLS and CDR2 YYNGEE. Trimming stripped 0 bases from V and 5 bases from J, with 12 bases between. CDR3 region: CASSVVGGEDEQYF. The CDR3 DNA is TGTGCCAGCAGCGTAGTTGGCGGGGAGGACGAGCAGTACTTC. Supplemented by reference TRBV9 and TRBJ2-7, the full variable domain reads DSGVTQTPKHLITATGQRVTLRCSPRSGDLSVYWYQQSLDQGLQFLIQYYNGEERAKGNILERFSAQQFPDLHSELNLSSLELGDSALYFCASSVVGGEDEQYFGPGTRLTVT.

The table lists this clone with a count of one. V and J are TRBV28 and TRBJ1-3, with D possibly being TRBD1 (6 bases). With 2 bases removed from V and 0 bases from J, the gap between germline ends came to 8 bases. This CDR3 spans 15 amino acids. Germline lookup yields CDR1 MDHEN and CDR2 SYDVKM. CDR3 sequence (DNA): TGTGCCAGCAGTTTAACAGGGAACTCTGGAAACACCATATATTTT. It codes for CASSLTGNSGNTIYF.

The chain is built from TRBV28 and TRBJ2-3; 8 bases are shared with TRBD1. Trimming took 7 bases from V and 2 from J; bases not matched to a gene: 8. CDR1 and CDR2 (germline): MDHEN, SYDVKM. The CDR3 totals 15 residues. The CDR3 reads CASTIGTGYTDTQYF. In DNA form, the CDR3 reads TGTGCCAGCACCATCGGGACAGGTTACACAGATACGCAGTATTTT.

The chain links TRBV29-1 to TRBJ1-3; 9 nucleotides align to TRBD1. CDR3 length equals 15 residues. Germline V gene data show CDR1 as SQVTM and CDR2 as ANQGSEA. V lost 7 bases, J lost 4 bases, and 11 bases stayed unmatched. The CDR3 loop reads CSARPGTGPGNTIYF. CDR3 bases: TGCAGCGCCCGTCCCGGGACAGGGCCCGGAAACACCATATATTTT.

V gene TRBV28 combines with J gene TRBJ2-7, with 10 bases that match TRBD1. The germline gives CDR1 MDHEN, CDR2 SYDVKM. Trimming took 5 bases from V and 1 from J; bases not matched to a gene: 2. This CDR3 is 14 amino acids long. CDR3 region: CASSGTGVSYEQYF. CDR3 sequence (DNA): TGTGCCAGCAGTGGGACAGGGGTGTCCTACGAGCAGTACTTC. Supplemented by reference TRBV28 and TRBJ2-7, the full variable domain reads DVKVTQSSRYLVKRTGEKVFLECVQDMDHENMFWYRQDPGLGLRLIYFSYDVKMKEKGDIPEGYSVSREKKERFSLILESASTNQTSMYLCASSGTGVSYEQYFGPGTRLTVT.

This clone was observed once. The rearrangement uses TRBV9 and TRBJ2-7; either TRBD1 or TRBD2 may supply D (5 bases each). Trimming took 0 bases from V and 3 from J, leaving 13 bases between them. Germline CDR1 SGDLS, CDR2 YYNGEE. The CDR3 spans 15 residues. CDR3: CASSVGQPGLYEQYF. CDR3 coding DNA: TGTGCCAGCAGCGTAGGGCAGCCGGGGCTCTACGAGCAGTACTTC.

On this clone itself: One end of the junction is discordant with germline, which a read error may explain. This CDR3 reads CASRRDSSVLSYF. DNA of the CDR3: TGTGCCAGCAGACGGGACTCTAGTGTTCTAAGCTACTTC. The rearrangement links TRBV18 to TRBJ1-1, with D perhaps TRBD1 (5 bases). Germline CDR1 KGHSH, CDR2 LQKENI. The CDR3 spans 13 residues.

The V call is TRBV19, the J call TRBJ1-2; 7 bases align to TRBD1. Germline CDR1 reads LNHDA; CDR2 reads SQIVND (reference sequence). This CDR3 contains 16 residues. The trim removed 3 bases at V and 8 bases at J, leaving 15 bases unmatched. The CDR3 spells CASSITWDRAAWGYTF. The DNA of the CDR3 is TGTGCCAGTAGTATTACTTGGGACAGAGCGGCTTGGGGCTACACCTTC.

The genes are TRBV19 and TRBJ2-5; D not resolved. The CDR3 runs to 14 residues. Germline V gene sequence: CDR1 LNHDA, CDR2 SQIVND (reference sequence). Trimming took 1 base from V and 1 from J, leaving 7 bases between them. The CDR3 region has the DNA TGTGCCAGTAGTATAGCTCACCCCCAAGAGACCCAGTACTTC. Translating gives CASSIAHPQETQYF.

CDR3: CASSYHRGVGQDGYTF. The CDR3 DNA reads TGTGCCAGCAGTTACCATAGGGGAGTCGGGCAGGATGGCTACACCTTC. The chain is built from TRBV6-5 and TRBJ1-2; a possible D gene is TRBD1 (5 bases). Per germline, CDR1 MNHEY and CDR2 SVGAGI. V lost 2 bases and J lost 6, with 19 bases in between. The CDR3 is 16 amino acids.